The 10 T cell receptor beta chains given below trace back to one sample, sequenced in a study of T cells expressing NK-cell markers. TCRdb reprocessed the 5' RACE reads and reports one entry per CDR3 protein, with no DNA. Recorded for this sample: 150,000 to 170,000 distinct CDR3 sequences. Sequenced: blood T cells: a sorted CD56 or NKG2C T cell subset, CD4+ or CD8+ T cells, or bulk PBMC T cells (not recorded which). These TCRs come from a woman in her forties or fifties in good health.

V usage is TRBV9 and J usage is TRBJ2-3. Germline V gene lookup returns CDR1 SGDLS and CDR2 YYNGEE. This CDR3 comprises 13 residues. The CDR3: CASSPRNTDTQYF. Using reference TRBV9 and TRBJ2-3 for the parts outside the CDR3, the full variable domain is DSGVTQTPKHLITATGQRVTLRCSPRSGDLSVYWYQQSLDQGLQFLIQYYNGEERAKGNILERFSAQQFPDLHSELNLSSLELGDSALYFCASSPRNTDTQYFGPGTRLTVL.

This sequence joins TRBV11-2 and TRBJ2-7. Germline lookup yields CDR1 SGHAT and CDR2 FQNNGV. The CDR3 totals 12 residues. This CDR3 reads CASSLEVYEQYF.

This CDR3 reads CASRVSSYNEQFF. The rearrangement links TRBV2 to TRBJ2-1. Germline assignment: CDR1 SNHLY and CDR2 FYNNEI. CDR3 length: 13 residues.

The chain employs TRBV12-3 or TRBV12-4 and TRBJ2-1; the D call from TCRdb, TRBD2, cannot be confirmed without DNA. There are 12 residues in the CDR3. CDR3 loop: CASSSPSGGQFF.

The CDR3 sequence is CSVCASGINEQFF. The J gene is TRBJ2-1, the V gene TRBV29-1; the TCRdb D gene call, TRBD2, has no DNA to confirm it. CDR1 is SQVTM, CDR2 ANQGSEA, per germline. CDR3 size: 13 residues.

This chain links TRBV6-5 with TRBJ2-1; TCRdb picks TRBD2, but there is no DNA to check that call. The CDR3 has 16 residues. Germline loops: CDR1 MNHEY, CDR2 SVGAGI. The chain's CDR3 is CASSYRAGGVYNEQFF.

The chain has TRBV20-1 and TRBJ1-1. The germline CDR1 and CDR2 sequences are DFQATT and SNEGSKA (reference sequence). The CDR3 runs to 14 residues. CDR3 loop: CSARRRTMNTEAFF.

This chain uses TRBV7-9 with TRBJ2-3; TCRdb indicates TRBD1, and absent DNA this call remains unverified. This CDR3 region has 13 residues. Germline assignment: CDR1 SEHNR and CDR2 FQNEAQ (reference sequence). The CDR3 sequence: CVSSLQGADTQYF.

V and J are TRBV13 and TRBJ2-1; TCRdb outputs TRBD2, but without DNA this stays unchecked. CDR1 and CDR2 from the germline V gene are PRHDT and FYEKMQ (reference sequence). The CDR3 is 16 residues long. Here the CDR3 reads CASSFYLEGGRNEQFF.

The chain has TRBV27 and TRBJ1-6. The germline V gene has CDR1 MNHEY and CDR2 SMNVEV (reference sequence). This CDR3 is built from 17 residues. CDR3 sequence reads: CASRPGTFSSYNSPLHF.